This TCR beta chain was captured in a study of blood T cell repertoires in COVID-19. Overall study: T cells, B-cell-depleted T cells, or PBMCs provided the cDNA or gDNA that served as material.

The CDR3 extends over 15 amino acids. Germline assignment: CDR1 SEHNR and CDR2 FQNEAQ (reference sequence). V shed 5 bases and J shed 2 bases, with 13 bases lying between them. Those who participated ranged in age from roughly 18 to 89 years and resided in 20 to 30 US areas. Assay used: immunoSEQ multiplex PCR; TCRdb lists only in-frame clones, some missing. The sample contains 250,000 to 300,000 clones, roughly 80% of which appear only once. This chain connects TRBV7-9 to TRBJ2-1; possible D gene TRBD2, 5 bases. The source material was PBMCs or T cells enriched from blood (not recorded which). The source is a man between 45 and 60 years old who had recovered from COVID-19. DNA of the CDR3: TGTGCCAGCAGCGACGGGGTGGGCCCCTACAATGAGCAGTTCTTC. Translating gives CASSDGVGPYNEQFF.